These 21 T cell receptor beta chains originate from one sample sequenced in a study of CD8+ T cells in alopecia areata. As the sequencing template, cDNA was produced by extracting RNA and reverse transcribing it. The table came from immunoSEQ multiplex PCR; TCRdb's copy has only in-frame clones and leaves some out. The data show around 190,000 clones, roughly 56% seen once. Sequenced sample: CD8+ T cells sorted from blood. These receptor sequences come from a human donor in good health.

This clone occurred a few times. This chain joins TRBV29-1 and TRBJ2-5; TRBD1 or TRBD2 may be the D gene (5 bases each). CDR3 length: 13 residues. Trimming cost V 6 bases and J 3 bases, with 14 bases left between them. Per germline, CDR1 SQVTM and CDR2 ANQGSEA. This CDR3 reads CSVTAGTEETQYF. The CDR3 DNA reads as TGCAGCGTCACGGCAGGGACCGAAGAGACCCAGTACTTC.

As to this clone: Other nucleotide sequences in the sample specify the same CDR3. The chain is built from TRBV27 and TRBJ1-1; no reliable D call. Germline V gives CDR1 MNHEY, CDR2 SMNVEV (reference sequence). This CDR3 comprises 13 residues. V was cut by 5 bases and J by 1 base, with 8 bases left in between. CDR3 residues: CASSLKGNTEAFF. CDR3 coding DNA: TGTGCCAGCAGTCTTAAGGGGAACACTGAAGCTTTCTTT.

The chain links TRBV30 to TRBJ2-3, with TRBD2 identical over 7 bases. The germline gives CDR1 GTSNPN, CDR2 SVGIG (reference sequence). The trim removed 5 bases at V and 3 bases at J, leaving 5 bases unmatched. This CDR3 contains 13 residues. The CDR3 spells CAWGAGVTDTQYF. As DNA, the CDR3 is TGTGCCTGGGGGGCGGGGGTAACAGATACGCAGTATTTT.

The rearrangement joins TRBV6-5 to TRBJ2-6; D call uncertain. This CDR3 region has 12 residues. Between the trimmed V and J ends, which lost 8 bases and 4 bases, there was a span of 6 bases. Looked up from germline, CDR1 is MNHEY and CDR2 is SVGAGI. CDR3 amino acids: CASGSGANVLTF. The CDR3 DNA follows: TGTGCCAGCGGGTCCGGGGCCAACGTCCTGACTTTC.

This clone was seen more than once but under ten times. The chain joins TRBV29-1 to TRBJ2-7; tentative D call: TRBD2 (7 bases). The CDR3 is made up of 12 amino acids. With 8 bases removed from V and 6 bases from J, the gap between germline ends came to 17 bases. CDR1 is SQVTM, CDR2 ANQGSEA, per germline. In DNA, the CDR3 is TGCAGCTCCCGCGGGGGCGCGGGCGAGCAGTACTTC. It yields the protein CSSRGGAGEQYF.

This chain uses TRBV13 with TRBJ2-5; no firm D call. V was pared by 1 base and J by 5 bases, with 11 bases between. Germline V gene lookup returns CDR1 PRHDT and CDR2 FYEKMQ (reference sequence). This CDR3 spans 14 amino acids. CDR3 in amino acids: CASSLESTGETQYF. In nucleotides, the CDR3 is TGTGCCAGCAGCTTAGAGTCAACCGGGGAGACCCAGTACTTC.

The chain has TRBV29-1 and TRBJ2-6; D unclear. The V gene's germline CDR1 is SQVTM and CDR2 ANQGSEA. The CDR3 is 15 residues long. Trimming shortened V by 2 bases and J by 0 bases, and 8 bases separated the two germline ends. CDR3 sequence (DNA): TGCAGCGTTGAATCGGATGACTCTGGGGCCAACGTCCTGACTTTC. It encodes CSVESDDSGANVLTF.

This clone was counted at least ten times. The chain has TRBV6-4 and TRBJ1-1; a possible D gene is TRBD1 (5 bases). The CDR3 is 14 amino acids. V was shortened by 2 bases and J by 6 bases, with 13 bases between the two germline ends. CDR1 and CDR2 from the germline V gene are MRHNA and SNTAGT. The CDR3 region is CASSDGGGMSEAFF. The CDR3 DNA reads TGTGCCAGCAGTGACGGGGGAGGAATGTCTGAAGCTTTCTTT.

This clone has a handful of counts. A far larger clone is one nucleotide away, so this likely arose from a read error. This sequence joins TRBV7-8 and TRBJ1-5; no firm D call. CDR3 length: 14 amino acids. Trimming pared 5 bases from V and 5 bases from J, leaving 13 bases between. Germline V gene lookup returns CDR1 SGHVS and CDR2 FQNEAQ. In nucleotides, the CDR3 is TGTGCCAGCAGCCAACTCCGTACCTATCAGCCCCAGCATTTT. This encodes CASSQLRTYQPQHF.

This clone showed up just a few times. The V and J genes are TRBV30 and TRBJ2-2; D call uncertain. Deletions cut 4 bases from V and 1 base from J, with 4 bases between. Per germline, CDR1 GTSNPN and CDR2 SVGIG (reference sequence). This CDR3 contains 12 residues. Written as DNA, the CDR3 is TGTGCCTGGACAGAGAACACCGGGGAGCTGTTTTTT. Its translation is CAWTENTGELFF.

This clone was seen a few times. The identical CDR3 is also encoded by other nucleotide sequences in the sample. The rearrangement links TRBV5-1 to TRBJ2-1; D gene ambiguous. The CDR3 covers 11 residues. Trimming took 2 bases from V and 6 from J, leaving 3 bases between them. Per the germline V gene, CDR1 is SGHRS and CDR2 is YFSETQ. CDR3 residues: CASSFGNEQFF. In DNA form, the CDR3 reads TGCGCCAGCAGCTTTGGCAATGAGCAGTTCTTC.

This clone showed up just a few times. The chain combines TRBV7-2 with TRBJ1-6; D uncertain. The CDR3 has 16 residues. V was cut by 3 bases and J by 0 bases, with 9 bases left in between. In germline, CDR1 is SGHTA, CDR2 FQGNSA. The CDR3 DNA reads as TGTGCCAGCAGCTTGGACTGGAGCTCCTATAATTCACCCCTCCACTTT. Translating it yields CASSLDWSSYNSPLHF.

The chain combines TRBV29-1 with TRBJ2-1, with TRBD1 identical over 10 bases. Germline-derived CDR1 and CDR2 are SQVTM and ANQGSEA. The CDR3 has 14 amino acids. V lost 3 bases to trimming and J lost 7 bases; unmatched junction nucleotides: 6. Written as DNA, the CDR3 is TGCAGCGTTGATGTCGGGACAGGGGTAAATGAGCAGTTCTTC. This codes for CSVDVGTGVNEQFF.

The chain couples TRBV29-1 to TRBJ1-2; D possibly corresponds to TRBD1 (5 bases). Germline assignment: CDR1 SQVTM and CDR2 ANQGSEA. The CDR3 covers 13 residues. Trimming shortened V by 7 bases and J by 4 bases, and 16 bases separated the two germline ends. The CDR3 DNA reads as TGCAGCGCCTATGCGGGGGACGTCTATGGCTACACCTTC. It yields the protein CSAYAGDVYGYTF. Variable domain in full (rest from reference TRBV29-1 and TRBJ1-2): SAVISQKPSRDICQRGTSLTIQCQVDSQVTMMFWYRQQPGQSLTLIATANQGSEATYESGFVIDKFPISRPNLTFSTLTVSNMSPEDSSIYLCSAYAGDVYGYTFGSGTRLTVV.

This clone has more than one count but fewer than ten. This chain links TRBV13 with TRBJ2-7; D gene ambiguous. There are 13 residues in the CDR3. V lost 4 bases, J lost 6 bases, and 13 bases lay in between. Germline values: CDR1 PRHDT, CDR2 FYEKMQ (reference sequence). The CDR3 spells CASSSPTEREQYF. Written as DNA, the CDR3 is TGTGCCAGCAGCTCCCCGACGGAACGCGAGCAGTACTTC.

This chain connects TRBV5-1 to TRBJ1-1; D is perhaps TRBD1 (5 bases). Germline lookup yields CDR1 SGHRS and CDR2 YFSETQ. V lost 0 bases and J 5 bases, leaving 11 bases between the germline ends. The CDR3 totals 14 residues. The CDR3 region has the DNA TGCGCCAGCAGCTTGGGAAGTGGGGGGACTGAAGCTTTCTTT. It specifies CASSLGSGGTEAFF.

This clone was seen only a few times. The V gene is TRBV29-1, the J gene TRBJ2-3; D is uncertain. Germline assignment: CDR1 SQVTM and CDR2 ANQGSEA. Trimming took 0 bases from V and 1 from J, leaving 11 bases between them. This CDR3 contains 15 residues. CDR3 DNA sequence: TGCAGCGTTGAAGACCTTACTGTTGGCACAGATACGCAGTATTTT. Residues: CSVEDLTVGTDTQYF.

The sample holds a few counts of this clone. V usage is TRBV10-3 and J usage is TRBJ2-5; D tentatively reads TRBD1 or TRBD2 (5 bases each). Trimming stripped 0 bases from V and 5 bases from J, with 10 bases between. Germline V gene data show CDR1 as ENHRY and CDR2 as SYGVKD. The CDR3 runs 14 residues. The CDR3 protein is CAISESMGVETQYF. In nucleotides, the CDR3 is TGTGCCATCAGTGAGTCGATGGGGGTTGAGACCCAGTACTTC.

The genes are TRBV5-4 and TRBJ2-1; 7 bases line up with TRBD2. CDR3 length equals 16 residues. Germline CDR1 is SGHNT and CDR2 is YYREEE (reference sequence). J was trimmed by 3 bases and V by 6 bases; bases with no gene match: 12. The CDR3 coding sequence is TGTGCCAGCACCCCAGGAAGCGGGGAGAACTACAATGAGCAGTTCTTC. Amino acid sequence: CASTPGSGENYNEQFF.

The CDR3 protein is CASSQAGRDNYGYTF. The CDR3 DNA is TGCGCCAGCAGCCAAGCTGGCAGGGATAACTATGGCTACACCTTC. The chain links TRBV4-1 to TRBJ1-2; D might be TRBD1 (5 bases). V was pared by 1 base and J by 1 base, with 10 bases between. The CDR3 sequence is 15 residues long. From germline, CDR1 is MGHRA and CDR2 YSYEKL.

This sequence joins TRBV29-1 and TRBJ2-7, with a weak D call TRBD1 (6 bases). Germline V gene lookup returns CDR1 SQVTM and CDR2 ANQGSEA. V was shortened by 4 bases and J by 1 base, with 11 bases between the two germline ends. CDR3 size: 13 residues. The CDR3 reads CSVVGAGSYEQYF. Written as DNA, the CDR3 is TGCAGCGTTGTGGGGGCAGGGTCCTACGAGCAGTACTTC.